These 21 T cell receptor beta chains share one sample of origin, sequenced in a study of CDR3 diversity in severe acne. Using its own MiXCR run on the PCR reads, TCRdb lists one record per CDR3 protein. The top ten clones hold roughly an eighth of a sample with about 84,000 distinct CDR3 sequences, around 53% of them seen once. Sample: blood. The receptors stem from a male donor in good health, without acne.

This chain connects TRBV5-8 to TRBJ2-3; no clear D. V lost 5 bases and J 11 bases, leaving 9 bases between the germline ends. CDR1 SGHTS and CDR2 YDEGEE come from the germline V gene. The CDR3 is 10 amino acids. This CDR3 reads CASSSNGQYF. The CDR3 DNA follows: TGTGCCAGCAGTTCCAATGGGCAGTATTTT.

Turning to this clonotype: One end of the junction varies from germline; a read error may be responsible. This chain connects TRBV9 to TRBJ2-7, with D possibly being TRBD1 or TRBD2 (5 bases each). The CDR3 is 14 residues long. Germline CDR1 reads SGDLS; CDR2 reads YYNGEE. CDR3 DNA: TGTGCCAGCAGCGTAGATCAGGGCGGAGGCGAGCAGCACTTC. Protein: CASSVDQGGGEQHF.

In this sample, this clonotype turned up a few times. The V and J genes are TRBV7-9 and TRBJ2-7, with D possibly matching TRBD2 (6 bases). Trimming left V 5 bases short and J 6 bases short, with 14 bases between. There are 13 residues in the CDR3. Per the germline V gene, CDR1 is SEHNR and CDR2 is FQNEAQ (reference sequence). CDR3 sequence (DNA): TGTGCCAGCAGCCTCGGAGGGGTCGCCGAGCAGTACTTC. Translating gives CASSLGGVAEQYF.

The CDR3 reads CASSGLPAPTVTEAFF. The DNA for the CDR3 is TGTGCCAGCAGTGGGCTGCCAGCGCCCACCGTCACTGAAGCTTTCTTT. The genes are TRBV6-1 and TRBJ1-1; D not certain. This CDR3 has 16 amino acids. Germline V lookup: CDR1 MNHNS, CDR2 SASEGT. Trimming left V 4 bases short and J 4 bases short, with 19 bases between.

The V and J genes are TRBV11-1 and TRBJ1-6; the D is unclear. CDR1 is SGHAT, CDR2 FQDESV, per germline (reference sequence). The CDR3 is made up of 13 amino acids. V was pared by 6 bases and J by 7 bases, with 10 bases between. CDR3 region: CASRDVENSPLHF. As DNA, the CDR3 is TGTGCCAGCAGGGACGTTGAGAATTCACCCCTCCACTTT.

This chain joins TRBV20-1 and TRBJ1-2; D is ambiguous. CDR1 DFQATT and CDR2 SNEGSKA come from the germline V gene (reference sequence). Trimming took 3 bases from V and 8 from J, leaving 13 bases between them. The length of the CDR3 is 12 residues. This CDR3 is CSASTQPLGYTF. The CDR3 bases are TGCAGTGCTAGTACACAACCCCTCGGCTACACCTTC.

Many counts were recorded for this clonotype. The chain couples TRBV6-1 to TRBJ1-4, with a possible D match to TRBD1 (5 bases). Per germline, CDR1 MNHNS and CDR2 SASEGT. This CDR3 has 13 residues. V lost 6 bases and J 7 bases, leaving 12 bases between the germline ends. CDR3 protein: CASSPGPGEKLFF. For the CDR3, the DNA is TGTGCCAGCAGCCCAGGGCCCGGTGAAAAACTGTTTTTT.

The chain joins TRBV7-9 to TRBJ2-7, with 8 bases fitting TRBD1. This CDR3 has 15 residues. J lost 2 bases, V lost 2 bases, and 5 bases had no gene match. Germline lookup yields CDR1 SEHNR and CDR2 FQNEAQ (reference sequence). CDR3 region: CASSLLGQGTYEQYF. Here the CDR3 DNA reads TGTGCCAGCAGCTTACTTGGACAGGGAACCTACGAGCAGTACTTC.

Turning to this clonotype: Possible read error: a much larger clone is one base away. The CDR3 nucleotides read TGTGCCGGCAGCTTGGGCAGGGTCTTAGATGGCTACACCTTC. Translation gives CAGSLGRVLDGYTF. The V and J genes are TRBV5-4 and TRBJ1-2; tentative D call: TRBD1 (5 bases). Germline V lookup: CDR1 SGHNT, CDR2 YYREEE (reference sequence). The CDR3 covers 14 residues.

For this clonotype: Since a much larger clone is just one base distant, this may be a read error. The chain carries TRBV9 and TRBJ2-3; no reliable D call. CDR3 length: 15 residues. Germline V CDR1 and CDR2: SGDLS, YYNGEE. CDR3 DNA sequence: TGTGTCAGCAGCCCCCAGTCGGGTGGTACAGATACGCAGTATTTT. It yields the protein CVSSPQSGGTDTQYF.

This clonotype has a handful of counts. The V gene is TRBV24-1, the J gene TRBJ2-6; no clear D. The CDR3 runs to 15 residues. V shed 4 bases and J shed 4 bases, with 10 bases lying between them. Germline V CDR1 and CDR2: KGHDR, SFDVKD. The CDR3 protein is CATSDAALGANVLTF. CDR3 nucleotides: TGTGCCACCAGTGACGCAGCTCTCGGGGCCAACGTCCTGACTTTC.

This clonotype has a count of ten or more. The CDR3: CASSQPGGGGRVYNEQFF. The CDR3 DNA sequence: TGTGCCAGCAGCCAGCCAGGGGGCGGGGGGAGGGTTTACAATGAGCAGTTCTTC. V is TRBV7-9 and J is TRBJ2-1; D could derive from TRBD1 or TRBD2 (8 bases each). Germline V CDR1 and CDR2: SEHNR, FQNEAQ (reference sequence). This CDR3 is 18 amino acids long. Trimming shortened V by 5 bases and J by 4 bases, and 24 bases separated the two germline ends. Full variable domain (missing parts from reference TRBV7-9 and TRBJ2-1): DTGVSQNPRHKITKRGQNVTFRCDPISEHNRLYWYRQTLGQGPEFLTYFQNEAQLEKSRLLSDRFSAERPKGSFSTLEIQRTEQGDSAMYLCASSQPGGGGRVYNEQFFGPGTRLTVL.

The gene calls are TRBV2 and TRBJ1-1; D may be TRBD1 (5 bases). Germline V gene data show CDR1 as SNHLY and CDR2 as FYNNEI. The CDR3 runs to 14 residues. V lost 8 bases, J lost 0 bases, and 13 bases lay in between. The CDR3 DNA sequence: TGTGCCAGCTCCGAGACGGGGCTGAACACTGAAGCTTTCTTT. Translating it yields CASSETGLNTEAFF.

This clonotype occurred many times. The chain couples TRBV5-1 to TRBJ2-3, with D perhaps matching TRBD1 (5 bases). The CDR3 runs 16 residues. V shed 0 bases and J shed 4 bases, with 15 bases lying between them. Germline CDR1 SGHRS, CDR2 YFSETQ. The CDR3 DNA follows: TGCGCCAGCAGCTTGGGTGGCAGGGTCATCGCAGATACGCAGTATTTT. Protein: CASSLGGRVIADTQYF.

The chain employs TRBV4-2 and TRBJ2-7; D is perhaps TRBD2 (6 bases). Germline-derived CDR1 and CDR2 are LGHNA and YNFKEQ. The CDR3 runs to 15 residues. V lost 1 base and J lost 3, with 13 bases in between. CDR3 sequence (DNA): TGTGCCAGCAGCCAAGGGCAGCGGGTAGACTACGAGCAGTACTTC. This translates into CASSQGQRVDYEQYF.

The chain recombines TRBV20-1 with TRBJ2-2; 15 bases are a match to TRBD2. Trimming cost V 3 bases and J 0 bases; bases outside gene matches: 5. From germline, CDR1 is DFQATT and CDR2 SNEGSKA (reference sequence). CDR3 size: 18 residues. The DNA of the CDR3 is TGCAGTGCTAGCCCCGGACTAGCGGGAGGGCCGAACACCGGGGAGCTGTTTTTT. Its translation: CSASPGLAGGPNTGELFF.

The rearrangement links TRBV3-1 to TRBJ1-1; the D gene is possibly TRBD1 (6 bases). The CDR3 contains 14 residues. V lost 5 bases and J 1 base, leaving 11 bases between the germline ends. Germline values: CDR1 LGHDT, CDR2 YNNKEL (reference sequence). CDR3 protein: CASSAWGPNTEAFF. The CDR3 DNA reads as TGTGCCAGCAGCGCTTGGGGGCCGAACACTGAAGCTTTCTTT.

This clonotype was detected only a few times. V and J are TRBV10-2 and TRBJ1-5, with unresolved D. Trimming left V 5 bases short and J 2 bases short, with 7 bases between. The germline V gene has CDR1 WSHSY and CDR2 SAAADI. The CDR3 is made up of 13 amino acids. The CDR3 is CASSSDGNQPQHF. The CDR3 bases are TGCGCCAGCAGTTCCGACGGCAATCAGCCCCAGCATTTT.

This chain links TRBV5-4 with TRBJ1-2; TRBD1 is a possible D gene (5 bases). V gave up 4 bases and J gave up 5 bases, with 21 bases separating them. Germline lookup yields CDR1 SGHNT and CDR2 YYREEE (reference sequence). The CDR3 covers 16 residues. In DNA, the CDR3 is TGTGCCAGCAGCAAGCTTACAATCGGCAGGGCTTATGGCTACACCTTC. Translating gives CASSKLTIGRAYGYTF.

In the case of this clonotype: A junction boundary mismatches the germline segment, possibly from a read error. The CDR3 DNA is TGTGCTAGCAGCTTAGGCCAGGGGGTGAAGGAGACCCAGTACTTC. Protein sequence: CASSLGQGVKETQYF. The chain is built from TRBV7-7 and TRBJ2-5; 7 bases are shared with TRBD1. Germline V lookup: CDR1 SSHAT, CDR2 FNYEAQ (reference sequence). The CDR3 covers 15 residues.

The chain carries TRBV5-1 and TRBJ2-3; TRBD2 aligns across 8 bases. The J segment lost 2 bases and the V segment lost 3 bases, leaving 11 bases of the junction unmatched. CDR1 SGHRS and CDR2 YFSETQ come from the germline V gene. CDR3 length equals 17 residues. CDR3 in amino acids: CASSSPTGLVPTDTQYF. The CDR3 DNA is TGCGCCAGCAGCTCCCCGACGGGACTAGTCCCCACAGATACGCAGTATTTT.